The rows below give T cell receptor beta chains drawn from one sample of a study of T-cell reconstitution after alpha-beta-depleted transplantation in children. TCRdb re-derived calls from the PCR reads in MiXCR, one entry per CDR3 protein. Here the sample spans around 670,000 distinct CDR3 sequences, around 13% being singletons. The source material was PBMCs, sampled before TCRalphabeta/CD19-depleted stem cell transplant. All receptors derive from a girl aged 2-15 years with congenital amegakaryocytic thrombocytopenia, due to receive a stem cell transplant. CDR3s include the opening cysteine and the closing phenylalanine or tryptophan. Fields, in order: V gene, CDR3 length, J gene, clone size, CDR3 protein. Size is omitted from some rows. Given values are once, few, many or a class for expanded clones.

v_call: TRBV5-1
cdr3_length: 14
j_call: TRBJ1-1
clone_size: many
cdr3_aa: CASSSVAGPTEAFF

v_call: TRBV5-1
cdr3_length: 16
j_call: TRBJ2-1
clone_size: .
cdr3_aa: CASSPAGATFYNEQFF

v_call: TRBV12-3/TRBV12-4
cdr3_length: 14
j_call: TRBJ2-5
clone_size: many
cdr3_aa: CASSFSGQQETQYF

v_call: TRBV20-1
cdr3_length: 14
j_call: TRBJ1-5
clone_size: .
cdr3_aa: CSARPGTGSAPQHF

v_call: TRBV5-1
cdr3_length: 12
j_call: TRBJ2-3
clone_size: many
cdr3_aa: CASSLAPGTQYF

v_call: TRBV5-1
cdr3_length: 14
j_call: TRBJ2-1
clone_size: .
cdr3_aa: CASSLTGPMNEQFF

v_call: TRBV6-5
cdr3_length: 16
j_call: TRBJ2-3
clone_size: .
cdr3_aa: CASSYRPGQGTDTQYF

v_call: TRBV5-1
cdr3_length: 14
j_call: TRBJ1-1
clone_size: few
cdr3_aa: CASSLQQGNTEAFF

v_call: TRBV5-1
cdr3_length: 14
j_call: TRBJ2-5
clone_size: many
cdr3_aa: CASSPDSLQETQYF

v_call: TRBV20-1
cdr3_length: 13
j_call: TRBJ2-1
clone_size: many
cdr3_aa: CSANRGSYNEQFF

v_call: TRBV5-4
cdr3_length: 15
j_call: TRBJ2-1
clone_size: many
cdr3_aa: CASGIGTSSYNEQFF

v_call: TRBV12-3/TRBV12-4
cdr3_length: 14
j_call: TRBJ1-5
clone_size: many
cdr3_aa: CASSFGLLDQPQHF

v_call: TRBV10-3
cdr3_length: 15
j_call: TRBJ2-7
clone_size: many
cdr3_aa: CAISDSGTGTAEQYF

v_call: TRBV15
cdr3_length: 16
j_call: TRBJ2-3
clone_size: many
cdr3_aa: CATSREGATFTDTQYF

v_call: TRBV7-6
cdr3_length: 14
j_call: TRBJ2-1
clone_size: few
cdr3_aa: CASSLALGGSEQFF

v_call: TRBV20-1
cdr3_length: 14
j_call: TRBJ2-5
clone_size: .
cdr3_aa: CSAKGQIEWETQYF

v_call: TRBV7-8
cdr3_length: 14
j_call: TRBJ1-2
clone_size: once
cdr3_aa: CASSPGQGDYGYTF

v_call: TRBV12-3/TRBV12-4
cdr3_length: 12
j_call: TRBJ2-3
clone_size: many
cdr3_aa: CASSGAGDTQYF

v_call: TRBV4-1
cdr3_length: 13
j_call: TRBJ1-5
clone_size: many
cdr3_aa: CASSSPTSQPQHF

v_call: TRBV12-3/TRBV12-4
cdr3_length: 12
j_call: TRBJ2-3
clone_size: many
cdr3_aa: CASSPLVDTQYF

v_call: TRBV12-3/TRBV12-4
cdr3_length: 14
j_call: TRBJ1-1
clone_size: once
cdr3_aa: CANSFTGGATEAFF

v_call: TRBV20-1
cdr3_length: 14
j_call: TRBJ2-7
clone_size: .
cdr3_aa: CSARPGGSIYEQYF

v_call: TRBV28
cdr3_length: 16
j_call: TRBJ1-5
clone_size: many
cdr3_aa: CASSPLAGVGNQPQHF

v_call: TRBV19
cdr3_length: 12
j_call: TRBJ2-1
clone_size: few
cdr3_aa: CASHSPWNEQFF

v_call: TRBV7-9
cdr3_length: 15
j_call: TRBJ2-1
clone_size: .
cdr3_aa: CASSLSVAANNEQFF

v_call: TRBV5-1
cdr3_length: 16
j_call: TRBJ2-1
clone_size: few
cdr3_aa: CASSLGLAGGQYEQFF

v_call: TRBV20-1
cdr3_length: 13
j_call: TRBJ2-1
clone_size: many
cdr3_aa: CSASPGQYNEQFF

v_call: TRBV20-1
cdr3_length: 15
j_call: TRBJ2-3
clone_size: many
cdr3_aa: CSASADRGLTDTQYF

v_call: TRBV10-3
cdr3_length: 15
j_call: TRBJ1-5
clone_size: few
cdr3_aa: CAISETGGSQLPQHF

v_call: TRBV12-3/TRBV12-4
cdr3_length: 20
j_call: TRBJ2-7
clone_size: few
cdr3_aa: CASTSGWAGTSGRVSYEQYF

v_call: TRBV2
cdr3_length: 11
j_call: TRBJ2-5
clone_size: few
cdr3_aa: CASTDQETQYF